The T cell receptor beta chain described here comes from a study of T cell repertoires in cytomegalovirus infection. Notes on the study in general: The ex vivo response was dominated by HLA-C-restricted CMV-specific TCR beta clonotypes. Cumulative frequency of public TCR beta families picked out carriers of CMV plus the relevant HLA.

TCRdb analysed the reads with MiXCR anew, one entry per CDR3 protein. The sample records 370,000 or so distinct CDR3 sequences, about 35% being singletons. This CDR3 region has 15 residues. The V end was cut by 7 bases, the J end by 0 bases, with 13 bases between. Germline lookup yields CDR1 SGHVS and CDR2 FQNEAQ. In this sample, this clonotype turned up many times. Its antigen is still unknown. This sequence joins TRBV7-8 and TRBJ2-1; D unclear. This TCR came from a human donor in good health (CMV status not recorded). Some clones in this sample may be carry-over from other donors' samples. Source: cultured PBMCs, taken from culture after CMV antigen stimulation. The CDR3 DNA reads TGTGCCAGCAACCCCATTAGGAGCTCCTACAATGAGCAGTTCTTC. Translation: CASNPIRSSYNEQFF.